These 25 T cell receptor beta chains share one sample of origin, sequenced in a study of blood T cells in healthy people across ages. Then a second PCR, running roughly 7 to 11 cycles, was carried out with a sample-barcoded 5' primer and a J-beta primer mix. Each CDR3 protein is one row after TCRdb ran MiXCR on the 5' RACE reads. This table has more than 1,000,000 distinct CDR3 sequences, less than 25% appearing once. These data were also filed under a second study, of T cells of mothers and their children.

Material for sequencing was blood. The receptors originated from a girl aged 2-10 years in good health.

Here the CDR3 DNA reads TGTGCCAGCAGCGCAGGGGACGCGGCTGAGCAGTTCTTC. Translating it yields CASSAGDAAEQFF. The genes are TRBV5-6 and TRBJ2-1, with TRBD1 as a possible D gene (6 bases). There are 13 residues in the CDR3. V lost 4 bases to trimming and J lost 9 bases, with 14 bases between them. In germline, CDR1 is SGHDT, CDR2 YYEEEE.

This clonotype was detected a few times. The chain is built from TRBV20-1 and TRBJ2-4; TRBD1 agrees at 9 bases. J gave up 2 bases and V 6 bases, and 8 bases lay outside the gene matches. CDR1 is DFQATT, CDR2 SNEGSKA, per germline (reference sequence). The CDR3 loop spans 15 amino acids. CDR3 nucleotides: TGCAGTGCCTCGACAGGGGGAGTCTCCAAAAACATTCAGTACTTC. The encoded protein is CSASTGGVSKNIQYF.

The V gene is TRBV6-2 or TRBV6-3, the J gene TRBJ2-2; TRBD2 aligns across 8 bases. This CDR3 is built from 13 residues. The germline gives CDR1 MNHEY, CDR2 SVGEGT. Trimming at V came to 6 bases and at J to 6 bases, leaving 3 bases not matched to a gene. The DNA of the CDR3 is TGTGCCAGCAGGACGACTAGCGCCGGGGAGCTGTTTTTT. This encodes CASRTTSAGELFF.

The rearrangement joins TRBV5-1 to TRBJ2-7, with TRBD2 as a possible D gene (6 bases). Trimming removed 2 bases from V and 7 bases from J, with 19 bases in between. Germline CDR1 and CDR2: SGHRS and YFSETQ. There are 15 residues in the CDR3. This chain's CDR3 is CASSLSGTAKLEQYF. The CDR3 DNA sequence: TGCGCCAGCAGCTTATCCGGGACTGCCAAATTGGAGCAGTACTTC.

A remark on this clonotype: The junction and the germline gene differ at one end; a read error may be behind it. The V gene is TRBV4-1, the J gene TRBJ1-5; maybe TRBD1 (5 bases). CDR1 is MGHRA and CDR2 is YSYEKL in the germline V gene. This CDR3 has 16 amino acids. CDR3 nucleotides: TGCGCCAGCAGCCAAGTCCCGGACGGGGCAAGTCAGCCTCAGCATTTT. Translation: CASSQVPDGASQPQHF.

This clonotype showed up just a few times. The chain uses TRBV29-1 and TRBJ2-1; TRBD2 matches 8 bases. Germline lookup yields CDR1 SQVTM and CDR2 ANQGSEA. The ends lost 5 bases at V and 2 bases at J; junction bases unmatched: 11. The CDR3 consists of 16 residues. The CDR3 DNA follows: TGCAGCGTTATCAAACCGGGACTAGATCCCTACAATGAGCAGTTCTTC. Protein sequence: CSVIKPGLDPYNEQFF.

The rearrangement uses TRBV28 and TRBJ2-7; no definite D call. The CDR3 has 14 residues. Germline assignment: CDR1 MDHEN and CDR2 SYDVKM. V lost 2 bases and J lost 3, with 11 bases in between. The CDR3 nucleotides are TGTGCCAGCAGTTTAGCGAACTCCGGCTACGAGCAGTACTTC. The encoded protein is CASSLANSGYEQYF.

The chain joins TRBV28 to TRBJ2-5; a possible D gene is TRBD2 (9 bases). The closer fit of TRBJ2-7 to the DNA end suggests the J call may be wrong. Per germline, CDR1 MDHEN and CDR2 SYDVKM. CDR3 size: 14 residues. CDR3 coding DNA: TGTGCCAGCACCCGGCCTAGCGGGACAGGCGAGCAGTACTTC. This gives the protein CASTRPSGTGEQYF.

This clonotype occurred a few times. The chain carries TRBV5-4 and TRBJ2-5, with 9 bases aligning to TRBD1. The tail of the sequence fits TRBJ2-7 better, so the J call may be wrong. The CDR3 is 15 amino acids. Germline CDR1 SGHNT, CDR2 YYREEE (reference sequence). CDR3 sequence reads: CASSSLTGGVYEQYF. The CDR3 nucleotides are TGTGCCAGCAGCTCCCTGACAGGGGGGGTCTACGAGCAGTACTTC.

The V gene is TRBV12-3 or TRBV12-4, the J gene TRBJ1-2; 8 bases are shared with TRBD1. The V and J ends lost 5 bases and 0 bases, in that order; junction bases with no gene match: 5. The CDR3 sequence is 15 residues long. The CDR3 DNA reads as TGTGCCAGCAGTAATCAGGGGGCAACTAACTATGGCTACACCTTC. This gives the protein CASSNQGATNYGYTF.

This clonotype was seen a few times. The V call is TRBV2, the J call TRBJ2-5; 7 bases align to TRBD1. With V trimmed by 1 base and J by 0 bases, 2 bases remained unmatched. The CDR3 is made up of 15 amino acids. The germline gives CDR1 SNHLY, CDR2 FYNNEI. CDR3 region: CASSEEGAYQETQYF. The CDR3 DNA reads TGTGCCAGCAGTGAAGAGGGGGCGTACCAAGAGACCCAGTACTTC. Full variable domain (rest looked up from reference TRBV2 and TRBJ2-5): EPEVTQTPSHQVTQMGQEVILRCVPISNHLYFYWYRQILGQKVEFLVSFYNNEISEKSEIFDDQFSVERPDGSNFTLKIRSTKLEDSAMYFCASSEEGAYQETQYFGPGTRLLVL.

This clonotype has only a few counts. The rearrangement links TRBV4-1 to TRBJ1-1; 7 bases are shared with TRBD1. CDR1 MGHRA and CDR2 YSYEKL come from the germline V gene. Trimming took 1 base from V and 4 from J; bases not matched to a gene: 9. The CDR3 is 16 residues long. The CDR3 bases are TGCGCCAGCAGCCAAGTACAGGGGACCTTGGGCACTGAAGCTTTCTTT. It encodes CASSQVQGTLGTEAFF.

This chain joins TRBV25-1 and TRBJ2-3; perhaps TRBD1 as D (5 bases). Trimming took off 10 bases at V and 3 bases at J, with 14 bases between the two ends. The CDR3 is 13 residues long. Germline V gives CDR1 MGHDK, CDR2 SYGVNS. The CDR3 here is CATQRGTTDTQYF. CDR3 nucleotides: TGTGCCACCCAAAGGGGAACTACAGATACGCAGTATTTT.

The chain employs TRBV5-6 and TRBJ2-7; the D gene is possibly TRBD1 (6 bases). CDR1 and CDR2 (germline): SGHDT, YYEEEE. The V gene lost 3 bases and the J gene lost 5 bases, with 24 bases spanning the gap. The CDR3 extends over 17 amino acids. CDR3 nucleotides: TGTGCCAGCAGCTGCCGGGGACATCCCAATCCAGAGAACGAGCAGTACTTC. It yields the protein CASSCRGHPNPENEQYF.

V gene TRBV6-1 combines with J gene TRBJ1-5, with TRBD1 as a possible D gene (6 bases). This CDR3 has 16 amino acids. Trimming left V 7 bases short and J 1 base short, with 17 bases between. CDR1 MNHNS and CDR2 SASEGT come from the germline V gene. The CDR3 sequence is CASTLGQIKSNQPQHF. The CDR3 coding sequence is TGTGCCAGCACCCTCGGACAGATTAAGAGCAATCAGCCCCAGCATTTT.

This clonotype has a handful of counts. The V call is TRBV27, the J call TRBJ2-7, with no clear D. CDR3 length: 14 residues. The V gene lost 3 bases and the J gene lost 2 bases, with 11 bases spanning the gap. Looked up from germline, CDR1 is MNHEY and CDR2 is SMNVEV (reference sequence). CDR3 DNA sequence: TGTGCCAGCAGTTTCGCGGTCGCAGCCTACGAGCAGTACTTC. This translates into CASSFAVAAYEQYF.

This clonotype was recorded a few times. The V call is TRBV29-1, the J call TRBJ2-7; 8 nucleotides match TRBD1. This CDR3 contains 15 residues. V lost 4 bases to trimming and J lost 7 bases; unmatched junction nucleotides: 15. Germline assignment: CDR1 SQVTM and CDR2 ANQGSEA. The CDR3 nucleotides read TGCAGCGTTGGTGAGCTCGTTCAGGGGGCGGGGGAGCAGTACTTC. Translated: CSVGELVQGAGEQYF.

The CDR3 bases are TGTGCCAGCAGCCCAGGTGACAGATACCGGGACTACCCTACCTACGAGCAGTACTTC. Protein sequence: CASSPGDRYRDYPTYEQYF. The J gene is TRBJ2-7, the V gene TRBV28; 7 bases match TRBD2. Unmatched junction bases numbered 22, after V lost 6 bases and J lost 2 bases. The CDR3 loop spans 19 amino acids. Germline CDR1 and CDR2: MDHEN and SYDVKM.

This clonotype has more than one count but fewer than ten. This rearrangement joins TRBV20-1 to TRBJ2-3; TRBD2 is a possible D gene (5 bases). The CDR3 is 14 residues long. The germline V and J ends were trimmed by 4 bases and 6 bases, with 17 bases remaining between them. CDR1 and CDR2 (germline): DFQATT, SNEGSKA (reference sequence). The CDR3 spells CSANLRLAKDTQYF. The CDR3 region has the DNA TGCAGTGCTAATTTACGGCTAGCCAAGGATACGCAGTATTTT.

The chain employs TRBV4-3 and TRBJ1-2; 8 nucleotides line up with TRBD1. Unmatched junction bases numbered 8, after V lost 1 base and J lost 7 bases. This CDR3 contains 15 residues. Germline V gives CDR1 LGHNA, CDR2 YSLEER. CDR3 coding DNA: TGCGCCAGCAGCCAAGTTCTGATCAGGGGGCGTGGCTACACCTTC. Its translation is CASSQVLIRGRGYTF.

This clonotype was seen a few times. This CDR3 reads CASSFGQNYNSPLHF. CDR3 coding DNA: TGTGCCAGCAGCTTCGGCCAGAACTATAATTCACCCCTCCACTTT. The chain joins TRBV7-2 to TRBJ1-6, with unresolved D. CDR3 size: 15 residues. Trimming left V 3 bases short and J 3 bases short, with 9 bases between. From germline, CDR1 is SGHTA and CDR2 FQGNSA. The variable domain in full, completed from reference TRBV7-2 and TRBJ1-6, reads GAGVSQSPSNKVTEKGKDVELRCDPISGHTALYWYRQSLGQGLEFLIYFQGNSAPDKSGLPSDRFSAERTGGSVSTLTIQRTQQEDSAVYLCASSFGQNYNSPLHFGNGTRLTVT.

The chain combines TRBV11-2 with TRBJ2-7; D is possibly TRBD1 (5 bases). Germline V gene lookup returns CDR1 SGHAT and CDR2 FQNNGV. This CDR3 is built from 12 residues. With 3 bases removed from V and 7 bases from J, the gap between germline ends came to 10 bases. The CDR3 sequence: CASSFMGREQYF. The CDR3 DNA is TGTGCCAGCAGCTTTATGGGGCGTGAGCAGTACTTC.

CDR3 sequence reads: CASSQATQGVGELFF. The CDR3 bases are TGCGCCAGCAGCCAAGCAACACAAGGGGTCGGGGAGCTGTTTTTT. V usage is TRBV4-1 and J usage is TRBJ2-2; maybe TRBD1 (5 bases). The V end lost 1 base, the J end lost 7 bases, and 13 bases lay between the germline ends. The CDR3 has 15 residues. In germline, CDR1 is MGHRA, CDR2 YSYEKL.

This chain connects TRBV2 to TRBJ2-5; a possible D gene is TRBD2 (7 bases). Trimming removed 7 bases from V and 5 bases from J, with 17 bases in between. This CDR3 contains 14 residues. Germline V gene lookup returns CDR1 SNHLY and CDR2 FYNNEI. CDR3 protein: CASKGGAPPETQYF. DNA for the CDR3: TGTGCCAGCAAAGGGGGGGCCCCTCCGGAGACCCAGTACTTC.

The chain's CDR3 is CSVASGGRETQYF. As DNA, the CDR3 is TGCAGCGTTGCCTCTGGGGGCCGAGAGACCCAGTACTTC. This sequence joins TRBV29-1 and TRBJ2-5, with D possibly matching TRBD1 (6 bases). This CDR3 has 13 residues. V lost 4 bases, J lost 4 bases, and 13 bases lay in between. Looked up from germline, CDR1 is SQVTM and CDR2 is ANQGSEA.